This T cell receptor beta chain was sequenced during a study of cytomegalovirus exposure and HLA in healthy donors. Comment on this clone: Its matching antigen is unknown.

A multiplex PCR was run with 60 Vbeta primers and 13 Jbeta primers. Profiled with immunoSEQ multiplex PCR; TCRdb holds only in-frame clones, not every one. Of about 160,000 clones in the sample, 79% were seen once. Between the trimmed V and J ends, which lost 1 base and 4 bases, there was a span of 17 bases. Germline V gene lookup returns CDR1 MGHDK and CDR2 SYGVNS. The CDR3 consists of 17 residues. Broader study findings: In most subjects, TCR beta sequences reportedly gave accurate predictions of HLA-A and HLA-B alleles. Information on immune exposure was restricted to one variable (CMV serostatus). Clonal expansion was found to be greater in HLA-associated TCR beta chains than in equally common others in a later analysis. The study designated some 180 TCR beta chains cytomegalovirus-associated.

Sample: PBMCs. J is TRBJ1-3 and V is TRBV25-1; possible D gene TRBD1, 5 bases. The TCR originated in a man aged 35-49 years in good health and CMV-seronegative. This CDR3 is CASSESRLAGFGNTIYF. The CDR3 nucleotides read TGTGCCAGCAGTGAATCCCGCCTCGCAGGGTTCGGAAACACCATATATTTT.